Sequencing of this T cell receptor beta chain was carried out in a study of vaccination and CD4 T cells after COVID-19. Study-wide points: Median SARS-CoV-2-reactive clonotypes rose from roughly 22 to 38, not significantly.

Sequenced with the Oncomine TCR Beta short-read assay was DNA taken from cultured CD4+ T cells. From the PCR reads, TCRdb called clonotypes with MiXCR, one entry per CDR3 protein. Of fewer than 25,000 distinct CDR3 sequences in the sample, 50% to 65% were seen once. Indicated treatment: roughly nine-day PBMC culture with coronavirus spike peptide pools or control peptides (ViraFEST assay). The ViraFEST method relied on peptide pools to expand antigen-specific T cells, followed by TCR sequencing. Comment on this clonotype: No antigen is known for it.

The specimen sequenced was CD4+ T cells from blood, cultured in vitro. The sequence was collected from a human donor who had recovered from COVID-19.

The CDR3 sequence: CSAHGTSGSRTGELFF. In nucleotides, the CDR3 is TGCAGTGCTCATGGGACTAGCGGGAGTAGGACCGGGGAGCTGTTTTTT. The rearrangement links TRBV20-1 to TRBJ2-2; 14 positions agree with TRBD2. V was pared by 5 bases and J by 5 bases, with 7 bases of the junction left unmatched. The germline CDR1 and CDR2 sequences are DFQATT and SNEGSKA (reference sequence). This CDR3 has 16 amino acids.